Below, 5 T cell receptor beta chains from the same sample are listed, as sequenced in a study of blood T cell repertoires in COVID-19. Sequenced by immunoSEQ multiplex PCR; TCRdb stores in-frame clones only, minus some. The sample includes about 220,000 clones, 70% to 85% of them seen just once. The sequenced sample consisted of PBMCs or T cells enriched from blood (not recorded which). The receptors stem from a woman aged 60 to 75 who had recovered from COVID-19.

V and J are TRBV19 and TRBJ1-6; unclear D gene. In germline, CDR1 is LNHDA, CDR2 SQIVND (reference sequence). Trimming left V 2 bases short and J 7 bases short, with 15 bases between. This CDR3 region has 16 residues. The CDR3 loop is CASSILAPGSNSPLHF. In DNA form, the CDR3 reads TGTGCCAGTAGTATATTAGCCCCGGGGAGCAATTCACCCCTCCACTTT.

The V gene is TRBV2, the J gene TRBJ1-1, with a weak D call TRBD1 (5 bases). CDR3 length equals 13 residues. The germline V and J ends were trimmed by 4 bases and 1 base, with 7 bases remaining between them. Germline CDR1 reads SNHLY; CDR2 reads FYNNEI. The CDR3 coding sequence is TGTGCCAGCAGTGCCGGGGGGAACACTGAAGCTTTCTTT. Amino acid sequence: CASSAGGNTEAFF.

The rearrangement joins TRBV3-1 (or the pseudogene TRBV3-2) to TRBJ2-1; perhaps TRBD1 as D (6 bases). V was clipped by 4 bases and J by 7 bases, with 17 bases between them. CDR3 length: 15 amino acids. Germline-derived CDR1 and CDR2 are LGHDT and YNNKEL (reference sequence). CDR3 DNA sequence: TGTGCCAGCAGCCCTCTCCAGGGGTCTACGAATGAGCAGTTCTTC. It specifies CASSPLQGSTNEQFF.

The gene calls are TRBV20-1 and TRBJ2-7; 8 bases fit TRBD2. The CDR3 runs to 16 residues. Trimming removed 3 bases from V and 7 bases from J; junction bases left unmatched: 17. Germline CDR1 reads DFQATT; CDR2 reads SNEGSKA (reference sequence). In nucleotides, the CDR3 is TGCAGTGCTAGTGCGTCTAAGCGGGAGAGGGGGAGAGAGCAGTACTTC. It yields the protein CSASASKRERGREQYF.

In this sample, this clone turned up once. The chain carries TRBV5-4 and TRBJ2-5; 7 bases agree with TRBD1. V was pared by 4 bases and J by 5 bases, with 8 bases of the junction left unmatched. The germline gives CDR1 SGHNT, CDR2 YYREEE (reference sequence). This CDR3 has 14 amino acids. The CDR3 nucleotides read TGTGCCAGCAGCCTACAGGGGATTGCGGAGACCCAGTACTTC. Protein: CASSLQGIAETQYF.